The rows below give T cell receptor beta chains drawn from one sample of a study of vaccination and CD4 T cells after COVID-19. TCRdb reprocessed the PCR reads via MiXCR and lists one record per CDR3 protein. The data show over 10,000 distinct CDR3 sequences, under 60% seen once. The antigens of these receptors remain unknown. The sequencing input was CD4+ T cells from blood, cultured in vitro. Receptor source: a human donor who had recovered from COVID-19. The CDR3 runs from the conserved cysteine through the conserved F or W. D genes are given only for firm matches. Size is stated for part of the rows, as once, few or many counts, or as a class when the clone is expanded.

J | size | D | V | CDR3 | DNA
TRBJ1-3 | . | . | TRBV2 | CASSRHGQTGNTIYF | TGTGCCAGCAGCCGACACGGACAGACTGGAAACACCATATATTTT
TRBJ1-2 | . | . | TRBV28 | CASSFREYGYTF | TGTGCCAGCAGTTTTAGGGAGTATGGCTACACCTTC
TRBJ1-2 | few | . | TRBV20-1 | CSATGAVYGYTF | TGCAGTGCTACAGGGGCGGTCTATGGCTACACCTTC
TRBJ1-5 | . | . | TRBV28 | CASSYSRGGNQPQHF | TGTGCCAGCAGTTACTCCAGGGGTGGCAATCAGCCCCAGCATTTT
TRBJ2-3 | large | . | TRBV11-1 | CASSFPGVDTQYF | TGTGCCAGCAGCTTCCCGGGGGTAGATACGCAGTATTTT
TRBJ2-4 | . | . | TRBV20-1 | CSAESSRGSKNIQYF | TGCAGTGCAGAGTCGTCCCGCGGATCCAAAAACATTCAGTACTTC
TRBJ1-1 | few | . | TRBV2 | CASSARAENTEAFF | TGTGCCAGCAGCGCTAGGGCCGAGAACACTGAAGCTTTCTTT
TRBJ1-5 | medium-sized | . | TRBV6-2/TRBV6-3 | CASSYSYASNQPQHF | TGTGCCAGCAGTTACTCATACGCTAGCAATCAGCCCCAGCATTTT
TRBJ1-1 | . | . | TRBV6-1 | CASSVSWGRVAFF | TGTGCCAGCAGTGTATCCTGGGGCAGGGTAGCTTTCTTT
TRBJ2-5 | . | TRBD2 | TRBV2 | CASRGAGVEQETQYF | TGTGCCAGCAGGGGTGCGGGAGTGGAACAAGAGACCCAGTACTTC
TRBJ2-6 | . | . | TRBV20-1 | CSARAGGANVLTF | TGCAGTGCTAGGGCGGGGGGGGCCAACGTCCTGACTTTC
TRBJ2-5 | . | . | TRBV10-3 | CAIRDRSETQYF | TGTGCCATCAGAGACCGCTCAGAGACCCAGTACTTC
TRBJ2-7 | . | TRBD1 | TRBV6-1 | CASSTGTGSYEQYF | TGTGCCAGCAGTACCGGGACAGGGAGCTACGAGCAGTACTTC
TRBJ2-7 | . | . | TRBV10-3 | CAISESSFRLPRGEQYF | TGTGCCATCAGTGAGTCGAGCTTTAGGCTTCCCCGCGGCGAGCAGTACTTC
TRBJ2-3 | . | TRBD2 | TRBV7-8 | CASSFSSGSSDTQYF | TGTGCCAGCAGCTTTAGTAGCGGGAGTTCAGATACGCAGTATTTT
TRBJ2-2 | few | . | TRBV20-1 | CSARRVTGGSGELFF | TGCAGTGCTAGAAGGGTCACAGGTGGCTCCGGGGAGCTGTTTTTT
TRBJ2-3 | once | . | TRBV20-1 | CSASQRDTQYF | TGCAGTGCTAGTCAGAGAGATACGCAGTATTTT
TRBJ1-4 | . | . | TRBV6-2/TRBV6-3 | CASSFIKTGNNEKLFF | TGTGCCAGCAGTTTTATCAAGACCGGGAATAATGAAAAACTGTTTTTT
TRBJ2-1 | . | . | TRBV7-2 | CASSQESGIGYNEQFF | TGTGCCAGCAGCCAAGAATCCGGGATTGGCTACAATGAGCAGTTCTTC
TRBJ1-2 | . | . | TRBV7-2 | CASSLQQVTYGYTF | TGTGCCAGCAGCTTACAACAAGTTACGTATGGCTACACCTTC
TRBJ1-2 | . | TRBD1 | TRBV12-3/TRBV12-4 | CASTQTGTGYGYTF | TGTGCCAGCACTCAAACCGGGACAGGCTATGGCTACACCTTC
TRBJ1-6 | few | TRBD1 | TRBV6-4 | CASRDGTVNSPLHF | TGTGCCAGCAGAGACGGGACAGTAAATTCACCCCTCCACTTT
TRBJ2-3 | . | TRBD2 | TRBV6-1 | CASRLAGEVDTQYF | TGTGCCAGCAGATTAGCGGGAGAGGTAGATACGCAGTATTTT
TRBJ2-3 | . | TRBD2 | TRBV6-1 | CASSGLAGGTDTQYF | TGTGCCAGCAGCGGACTAGCGGGAGGCACAGATACGCAGTATTTT
TRBJ2-2 | once | . | TRBV12-3/TRBV12-4 | CASKRISNTGELFF | TGTGCCAGCAAACGGATCTCCAACACCGGGGAGCTGTTTTTT
TRBJ2-2 | . | TRBD2 | TRBV20-1 | CSATLAGGPFTGELFF | TGCAGTGCCACCCTAGCGGGAGGGCCGTTCACCGGGGAGCTGTTTTTT
TRBJ1-4 | few | TRBD1 | TRBV6-1 | CAALDRGYEKLFF | TGTGCCGCCCTAGACAGGGGATATGAAAAACTGTTTTTT
TRBJ2-1 | . | TRBD2 | TRBV24-1 | CATSDLGTSGYNEQFF | TGTGCCACCAGTGATTTAGGGACTAGCGGTTACAATGAGCAGTTCTTC
TRBJ1-1 | . | . | TRBV27 | CASSLRGNTEAFF | TGTGCCAGCAGTTTACGGGGGAACACTGAAGCTTTCTTT
TRBJ2-5 | few | . | TRBV6-2/TRBV6-3 | CASSPRGTPQETQYF | TGTGCCAGCAGCCCCCGTGGGACGCCACAAGAGACCCAGTACTTC
TRBJ2-5 | . | . | TRBV18 | CASSPSGSSAQYF | TGTGCCAGCTCACCATCGGGTAGCTCGGCCCAGTACTTC
TRBJ1-6 | . | . | TRBV6-2/TRBV6-3 | CASSPSTGGYSPLHF | TGTGCCAGCAGTCCCTCGACCGGGGGGTATTCACCCCTCCACTTT
TRBJ2-1 | few | TRBD2 | TRBV24-1 | CATSEGTSGNYNEQFF | TGTGCCACCAGTGAGGGGACTAGCGGGAATTACAATGAGCAGTTCTTC
TRBJ2-3 | . | . | TRBV28 | CASSPASRALLTDTQYF | TGTGCCAGCAGTCCAGCTAGCCGTGCCCTCCTCACAGATACGCAGTATTTT
TRBJ1-5 | few | . | TRBV20-1 | CSARMGGNQPQHF | TGCAGTGCTAGGATGGGGGGGAATCAGCCCCAGCATTTT
TRBJ2-5 | few | . | TRBV7-2 | CASSLGPETQYF | TGTGCCAGCAGCTTAGGTCCAGAGACCCAGTACTTC
TRBJ1-1 | . | . | TRBV2 | CASIKSGGNTEAFF | TGTGCCAGCATCAAGTCCGGTGGCAACACTGAAGCTTTCTTT
TRBJ2-4 | few | TRBD2 | TRBV20-1 | CSARYKVGGSVSKNIQYF | TGCAGTGCTAGATACAAGGTGGGCGGGAGCGTTTCCAAAAACATTCAGTACTTC
TRBJ1-1 | . | TRBD1 | TRBV20-1 | CSAVSRDRGNTEAFF | TGCAGTGCTGTAAGCCGGGACAGAGGGAACACTGAAGCTTTCTTT
TRBJ2-5 | medium-sized | . | TRBV27 | CASSSRGETQYF | TGTGCCAGCAGTAGCAGGGGAGAGACCCAGTACTTC
TRBJ2-3 | . | . | TRBV20-1 | CSANAHGSTDTQYF | TGCAGTGCAAACGCACACGGGAGCACAGATACGCAGTATTTT
TRBJ2-7 | few | . | TRBV11-1 | CASSYSYEQYF | TGTGCCAGCAGCTACTCCTACGAGCAGTACTTC
TRBJ1-2 | . | TRBD1 | TRBV27 | CASSLVGTGGGYGYTF | TGTGCCAGCAGTTTAGTCGGAACAGGGGGCGGGTATGGCTACACCTTC
TRBJ2-5 | . | TRBD2 | TRBV7-2 | CASSKSRLAGGPGETQYF | TGTGCCAGCAGCAAAAGCCGACTAGCGGGAGGGCCTGGAGAGACCCAGTACTTC
TRBJ2-1 | . | . | TRBV5-5 | CASSIETYNEQFF | TGTGCCAGCAGCATTGAGACCTACAATGAGCAGTTCTTC
TRBJ2-7 | . | TRBD2 | TRBV30 | CAWSSSGRSSYEQYF | TGTGCCTGGAGTTCTAGCGGGAGGTCCTCCTACGAGCAGTACTTC
TRBJ2-5 | . | . | TRBV7-2 | CASSVTRQETQYF | TGTGCCAGCAGCGTGACAAGACAAGAGACCCAGTACTTC
TRBJ2-2 | . | TRBD2 | TRBV2 | CASRIGLAQGTGELFF | TGTGCCAGCAGAATAGGACTAGCCCAGGGGACCGGGGAGCTGTTTTTT
TRBJ1-1 | . | . | TRBV20-1 | CSARDPLRGGTEAFF | TGCAGTGCTAGAGATCCACTCAGAGGGGGTACTGAAGCTTTCTTT
TRBJ2-7 | few | TRBD1 | TRBV6-1 | CASSDAPDGTGFF | TGTGCCAGCAGTGACGCCCCGGACGGGACAGGGTTCTTC
TRBJ1-5 | . | TRBD1 | TRBV2 | CASRRQGISNQPQHF | TGTGCCAGCAGGCGACAGGGGATTAGCAATCAGCCCCAGCATTTT
TRBJ2-3 | few | . | TRBV7-9 | CASSSYASAGSTDTQYF | TGTGCCAGCAGCTCCTACGCTAGCGCCGGTAGCACAGATACGCAGTATTTT
TRBJ1-4 | . | . | TRBV20-1 | CSAKTDSPEKLFF | TGCAGTGCTAAGACAGACTCTCCGGAGAAACTGTTTTTT
TRBJ2-1 | . | TRBD2 | TRBV6-5 | CASSCSGLAGTKEQFF | TGTGCCAGCAGTTGTTCAGGACTAGCGGGGACCAAGGAGCAGTTCTTC